The 19 T cell receptor beta chains below come from one sample, sequenced in a study of T cells after yellow fever vaccination. MiXCR, applied by TCRdb to the 5' RACE reads, yields one record per CDR3 protein. The sample consists of about 510,000 distinct CDR3 sequences, about a fifth of them appearing once. Sequenced here: PBMCs, sampled less than 25 days after the first yellow fever vaccination. These receptors all stem from a man aged 18 to 29 who received the YFV17D yellow fever vaccine.

This clonotype has more than one count but fewer than ten. The rearrangement links TRBV29-1 to TRBJ2-3, with a tentative D call TRBD2 (7 bases). The CDR3 has 12 residues. From germline, CDR1 is SQVTM and CDR2 ANQGSEA. Trimming stripped 6 bases from V and 6 bases from J, with 13 bases between. For the CDR3, the DNA is TGCAGCGTCGGCTGGGGGGGCGATACGCAGTATTTT. This translates into CSVGWGGDTQYF.

The chain recombines TRBV5-1 with TRBJ2-1, with D maybe TRBD1 (5 bases). The CDR3 length is 14 residues. Trimming removed 0 bases at V and 10 bases at J, with 14 bases between. Looked up from germline, CDR1 is SGHRS and CDR2 is YFSETQ. Written as DNA, the CDR3 is TGCGCCAGCAGCTTGGTAGGGGCGGCTCCAGAGCAGTTCTTC. Protein product: CASSLVGAAPEQFF.

The rearrangement uses TRBV6-5 and TRBJ1-5; D is undetermined. The CDR3 is 14 amino acids. Germline assignment: CDR1 MNHEY and CDR2 SVGAGI. Trimming took 1 base from V and 5 from J, leaving 9 bases between them. The CDR3 DNA is TGTGCCAGCAGTTACTACGCTTTCGATCAGCCCCAGCATTTT. Protein product: CASSYYAFDQPQHF.

This clonotype was seen more than once but under ten times. V gene TRBV6-2 or TRBV6-3 combines with J gene TRBJ2-7, with D possibly TRBD1 on 5 matching bases. Per the germline V gene, CDR1 is MNHEY and CDR2 is SVGEGT. CDR3 length: 11 amino acids. Trimming took off 5 bases at V and 10 bases at J, with 12 bases between the two ends. As DNA, the CDR3 is TGTGCCAGCAGTACCGGCCAGGGACAGTACGTC. Its protein product is CASSTGQGQYV.

The gene calls are TRBV20-1 and TRBJ2-5; TRBD2 matches 11 bases. Germline trimming cut 6 bases from V and 4 bases from J; bases unmatched to any gene: 7. In germline, CDR1 is DFQATT, CDR2 SNEGSKA (reference sequence). The CDR3 totals 14 residues. CDR3 protein: CSATRTSGPETQYF. Here the CDR3 DNA reads TGCAGTGCCACGAGGACTAGCGGGCCAGAGACCCAGTACTTC.

This clonotype is a singleton in its sample. The genes are TRBV10-3 and TRBJ2-7, with 7 bases identical to TRBD1. The V and J ends lost 4 bases and 3 bases, in that order; junction bases with no gene match: 3. Germline V gives CDR1 ENHRY, CDR2 SYGVKD. CDR3 length equals 13 residues. CDR3 coding DNA: TGTGCCATCAGTGCCGGACAGGTCTACGAGCAGTACTTC. Its translation: CAISAGQVYEQYF.

The V gene is TRBV5-1, the J gene TRBJ1-2; D gene ambiguous. V dropped 3 bases and J dropped 2 bases, with 5 bases sitting between them. CDR1 and CDR2 from the germline V gene are SGHRS and YFSETQ. The CDR3 has 12 amino acids. The CDR3 DNA reads as TGCGCCAGCAGCTCGGAAAACTATGGCTACACCTTC. This sequence encodes CASSSENYGYTF.

The chain links TRBV10-2 to TRBJ2-5; maybe TRBD2 (5 bases). V lost 4 bases to trimming and J lost 7 bases, with 13 bases between them. The germline V gene encodes CDR1 WSHSY and CDR2 SAAADI. This CDR3 has 13 residues. The CDR3 spells CASSVGPEGTQYF. CDR3 DNA: TGCGCCAGCAGTGTGGGCCCCGAGGGGACCCAGTACTTC.

This clonotype was seen repeatedly, ten times or more. The J gene is TRBJ1-3, the V gene TRBV6-1, with 7 bases fitting TRBD1. The CDR3 contains 15 residues. The V gene end was trimmed by 6 bases and the J gene end by 0 bases; junction bases not matched to a gene: 5. Germline V gene lookup returns CDR1 MNHNS and CDR2 SASEGT. CDR3 protein: CASRTTGYSGNTIYF. Written as DNA, the CDR3 is TGTGCCAGCAGAACGACAGGGTACTCTGGAAACACCATATATTTT.

This clonotype has only a few counts. The rearrangement uses TRBV27 and TRBJ1-3; no definite D call. V was trimmed by 3 bases and J by 4 bases, leaving 10 bases between them. The CDR3 has 14 amino acids. CDR1 is MNHEY, CDR2 SMNVEV, per germline (reference sequence). In DNA, the CDR3 is TGTGCCAGCAGTTTTCGGGGAGCCGGAAACACCATATATTTT. This encodes CASSFRGAGNTIYF.

J is TRBJ1-2 and V is TRBV7-9; TRBD1 is a possible D gene (5 bases). The V gene's germline CDR1 is SEHNR and CDR2 FQNEAQ (reference sequence). Trimming took 2 bases from V and 1 from J, leaving 17 bases between them. This CDR3 comprises 17 residues. The CDR3 loop reads CASSLSLRARGNYGYTF. The CDR3 DNA is TGTGCCAGCAGCTTATCCCTCCGGGCGAGGGGTAACTATGGCTACACCTTC.

This chain links TRBV9 with TRBJ2-1; 8 positions agree with TRBD2. The ends lost 7 bases at V and 0 bases at J; junction bases unmatched: 6. Germline CDR1 and CDR2: SGDLS and YYNGEE. The CDR3 length is 15 residues. DNA of the CDR3: TGTGCCAGCTCCGCGGGGGGAAGCTCCTACAATGAGCAGTTCTTC. This codes for CASSAGGSSYNEQFF.

This clonotype came up a few times. V is TRBV7-2 and J is TRBJ2-3, with D possibly called TRBD1 or TRBD2 (6 bases each). CDR1 is SGHTA and CDR2 is FQGNSA in the germline V gene. CDR3 size: 16 residues. V was shortened by 1 base and J by 1 base, with 12 bases between the two germline ends. CDR3 region: CASSLVGGRGTDTQYF. The CDR3 DNA follows: TGTGCCAGCAGCTTAGTCGGGGGCAGGGGCACAGATACGCAGTATTTT.

This rearrangement joins TRBV20-1 to TRBJ1-1, with D unresolved. The length of the CDR3 is 12 residues. V dropped 3 bases and J dropped 1 base, with 6 bases sitting between them. From germline, CDR1 is DFQATT and CDR2 SNEGSKA (reference sequence). CDR3 region: CSASGGNTEAFF. CDR3 DNA sequence: TGCAGTGCTAGTGGTGGGAACACTGAAGCTTTCTTT.

Only one count was recorded for this clonotype. The chain employs TRBV11-2 and TRBJ1-2; possibly TRBD1 for D (6 bases). The germline gives CDR1 SGHAT, CDR2 FQNNGV. Between the trimmed V and J ends, which lost 6 bases and 6 bases, there was a span of 17 bases. CDR3 length: 14 residues. DNA of the CDR3: TGTGCCAGCAGGGGGATCCAGGGGACCCATGGCTACACCTTC. Protein: CASRGIQGTHGYTF.

The DNA for the CDR3 is TGTGCCAGCAGTACGGACCCTACAGGGGGGTCTGGCTACACCTTC. This sequence encodes CASSTDPTGGSGYTF. The rearrangement uses TRBV6-1 and TRBJ1-2; 8 nucleotides line up with TRBD1. The CDR3 contains 15 residues. The germline V gene encodes CDR1 MNHNS and CDR2 SASEGT. J was trimmed by 7 bases and V by 5 bases; bases with no gene match: 12.

This clonotype was counted a few times. This rearrangement joins TRBV2 to TRBJ2-3; the D is unclear. The CDR3 is made up of 11 amino acids. Per germline, CDR1 SNHLY and CDR2 FYNNEI. Trimming left V 7 bases short and J 4 bases short, with 6 bases between. The CDR3 DNA sequence: TGTGCCAGCATCCAATCAGATACGCAGTATTTT. Amino acid sequence: CASIQSDTQYF.

This clonotype was seen a few times. V gene TRBV5-5 combines with J gene TRBJ2-1; TRBD1 matches 8 bases. V shed 4 bases and J 9 bases; nucleotides not matched to a gene: 6. This CDR3 spans 13 amino acids. The germline CDR1 and CDR2 sequences are SGHKS and YYEKEE (reference sequence). CDR3 region: CASSPGQGAEQFF. CDR3 in DNA: TGTGCCAGCAGCCCTGGACAGGGAGCTGAGCAGTTCTTC.

This chain links TRBV6-1 with TRBJ2-3, with 8 positions matching TRBD2. From germline, CDR1 is MNHNS and CDR2 SASEGT. The V and J ends lost 5 bases and 2 bases, in that order; junction bases with no gene match: 3. The CDR3 contains 14 residues. The CDR3 is CASSRRGATDTQYF. In nucleotides, the CDR3 is TGTGCCAGCAGTAGGCGGGGGGCCACAGATACGCAGTATTTT.